This T cell receptor beta chain was sequenced for a study of blood T cell repertoires in COVID-19. As handled by the study authors: Reference gene primers were amplified, and this amplification served to estimate nucleated cell counts. Here immunoSEQ multiplex PCR was the method, and the copy in TCRdb shows in-frame clones only, minus some. That table supplies the V and J calls and clone size; D and trimming were determined from the DNA. Counted here are approximately 140,000 clones, roughly 84% occurring once; the ten biggest clones make up 5.5%. V lost 0 bases to trimming and J lost 10 bases; unmatched junction nucleotides: 3. There are 13 residues in the CDR3. Germline V gives CDR1 SGHAT, CDR2 FQNNGV.

The sample taken for sequencing was PBMCs or T cells enriched from blood (not recorded which). The gene calls are TRBV11-2 and TRBJ2-1; 7 bases are shared with TRBD1. The TCR was taken from a man aged 40-55 years with acute COVID-19. The CDR3 sequence: CASSLDRDSEQFF. DNA of the CDR3: TGTGCCAGCAGCTTAGATCGGGACAGCGAGCAGTTCTTC.